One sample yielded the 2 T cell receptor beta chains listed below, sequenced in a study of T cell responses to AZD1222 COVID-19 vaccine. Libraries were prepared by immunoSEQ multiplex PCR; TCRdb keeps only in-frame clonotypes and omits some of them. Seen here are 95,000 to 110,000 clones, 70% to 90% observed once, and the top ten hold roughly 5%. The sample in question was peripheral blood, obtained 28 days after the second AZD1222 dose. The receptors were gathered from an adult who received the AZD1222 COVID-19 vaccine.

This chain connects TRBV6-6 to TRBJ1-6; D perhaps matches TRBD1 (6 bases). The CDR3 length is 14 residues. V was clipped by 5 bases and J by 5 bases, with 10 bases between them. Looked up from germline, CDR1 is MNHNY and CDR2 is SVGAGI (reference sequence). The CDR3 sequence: CASSDRQDNSPLHF. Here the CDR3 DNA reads TGTGCCAGCAGTGACCGACAGGATAATTCACCCCTCCACTTT.

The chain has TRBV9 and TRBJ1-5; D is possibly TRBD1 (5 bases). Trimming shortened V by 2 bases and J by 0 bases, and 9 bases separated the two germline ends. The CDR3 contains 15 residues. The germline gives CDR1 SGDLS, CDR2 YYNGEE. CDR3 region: CASSVSGHSNQPQHF. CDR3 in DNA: TGTGCCAGCAGCGTCTCAGGGCATAGCAATCAGCCCCAGCATTTT. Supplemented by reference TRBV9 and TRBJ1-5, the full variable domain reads DSGVTQTPKHLITATGQRVTLRCSPRSGDLSVYWYQQSLDQGLQFLIQYYNGEERAKGNILERFSAQQFPDLHSELNLSSLELGDSALYFCASSVSGHSNQPQHFGDGTRLSIL.